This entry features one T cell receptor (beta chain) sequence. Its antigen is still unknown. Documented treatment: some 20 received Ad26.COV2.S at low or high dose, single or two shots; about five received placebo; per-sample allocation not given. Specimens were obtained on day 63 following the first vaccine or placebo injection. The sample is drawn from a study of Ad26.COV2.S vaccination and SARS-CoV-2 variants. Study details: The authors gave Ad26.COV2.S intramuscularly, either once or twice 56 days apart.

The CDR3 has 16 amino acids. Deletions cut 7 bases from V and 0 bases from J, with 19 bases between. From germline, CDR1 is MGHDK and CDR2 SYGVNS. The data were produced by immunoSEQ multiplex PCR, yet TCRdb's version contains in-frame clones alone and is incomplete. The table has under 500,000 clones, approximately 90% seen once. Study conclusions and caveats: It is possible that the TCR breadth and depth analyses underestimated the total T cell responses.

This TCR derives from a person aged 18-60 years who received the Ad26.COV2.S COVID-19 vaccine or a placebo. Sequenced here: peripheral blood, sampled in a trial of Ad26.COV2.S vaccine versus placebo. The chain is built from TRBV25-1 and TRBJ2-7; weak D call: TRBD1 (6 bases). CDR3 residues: CASTDGLGASSYEQYF. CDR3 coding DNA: TGTGCCAGCACCGACGGTCTGGGGGCCAGCTCCTACGAGCAGTACTTC.